The 27 T cell receptor beta chains in this list originate from one sample, sequenced in a study of immune cell composition in non-small cell lung cancer. Produced via immunoSEQ multiplex PCR; TCRdb's table is partial and in-frame only. The table records about 10,000 clones, roughly 60% of them present only once. Sequencing was carried out using lung tumor tissue. These TCRs come from a human donor with non-small cell lung cancer.

V usage is TRBV19 and J usage is TRBJ2-2; TRBD1 matches 12 bases. The ends lost 5 bases at V and 9 bases at J; junction bases unmatched: 7. The CDR3 has 15 residues. Germline CDR1 and CDR2: LNHDA and SQIVND (reference sequence). The CDR3 is CASSAGTGGERELFF. CDR3 DNA sequence: TGTGCCAGTAGTGCCGGGACAGGGGGCGAAAGGGAGCTGTTTTTT. Full variable domain (missing parts from reference TRBV19 and TRBJ2-2): DGGITQSPKYLFRKEGQNVTLSCEQNLNHDAMYWYRQDPGQGLRLIYYSQIVNDFQKGDIAEGYSVSREKKESFPLTVTSAQKNPTAFYLCASSAGTGGERELFFGEGSRLTVL.

The chain couples TRBV11-2 to TRBJ2-3; 13 bases agree with TRBD2. CDR1 and CDR2 (germline): SGHAT, FQNNGV. The CDR3 contains 15 residues. V shed 6 bases, J shed 6 bases, and the junction held 6 bases outside the gene matches. The DNA of the CDR3 is TGTGCCAGCAGACCTACTAGCGGGAGGGCGGATACGCAGTATTTT. Protein sequence: CASRPTSGRADTQYF.

This clone was picked up a small number of times. The V call is TRBV5-4, the J call TRBJ2-7; D possibly corresponds to TRBD1 (6 bases). Germline CDR1 is SGHNT and CDR2 is YYREEE (reference sequence). CDR3 length equals 12 residues. Trimming removed 7 bases from V and 6 bases from J, with 14 bases in between. CDR3 amino acids: CASSQQGSEQYF. CDR3 nucleotide sequence: TGTGCCAGCTCGCAACAGGGCTCCGAGCAGTACTTC.

CDR3 protein: CASSEREGAGYTF. The CDR3 nucleotides are TGTGCCAGCAGTGAAAGGGAGGGTGCGGGCTACACCTTC. V gene TRBV6-1 combines with J gene TRBJ1-2; D gene uncertain. This CDR3 spans 13 amino acids. The V end was cut by 2 bases, the J end by 8 bases, with 12 bases between. CDR1 and CDR2 (germline): MNHNS, SASEGT.

The chain is built from TRBV5-6 and TRBJ1-2; tentative D call: TRBD1 (6 bases). Germline V gene lookup returns CDR1 SGHDT and CDR2 YYEEEE. Trimming stripped 4 bases from V and 10 bases from J, with 14 bases between. The CDR3 consists of 12 residues. CDR3 sequence (DNA): TGTGCCAGCAGCCAAGGGGGGGGGCCCTACACCTTC. It translates to CASSQGGGPYTF. The variable domain in full, with the rest retrieved from reference TRBV5-6 and TRBJ1-2, is DAGVTQSPTHLIKTRGQQVTLRCSPKSGHDTVSWYQQALGQGPQFIFQYYEEEERQRGNFPDRFSGHQFPNYSSELNVNALLLGDSALYLCASSQGGGPYTFGSGTRLTVV.

This clone occurred once. CDR3 coding DNA: TGTGCCAGCAGCTTGGGTGTGGGGACAGTAGCTAACTATGGCTACACCTTC. Its protein is CASSLGVGTVANYGYTF. The chain is built from TRBV5-4 and TRBJ1-2; 7 bases are a match to TRBD1. J lost 0 bases, V lost 0 bases, and 8 bases had no gene match. CDR1 is SGHNT and CDR2 is YYREEE in the germline V gene (reference sequence). This CDR3 is 17 amino acids long.

CDR3 bases: TGTGCCAGTAGTTATCGGGGGGAGAGCACTGAAGCTTTCTTT. Translating gives CASSYRGESTEAFF. The rearrangement links TRBV19 to TRBJ1-1; D is perhaps TRBD1 (5 bases). Trimming shortened V by 5 bases and J by 4 bases, and 14 bases separated the two germline ends. Germline assignment: CDR1 LNHDA and CDR2 SQIVND (reference sequence). The CDR3 is made up of 14 amino acids.

The V call is TRBV29-1, the J call TRBJ1-1; D might be TRBD1 (6 bases). The V and J ends lost 4 bases and 3 bases respectively, with 9 bases between them. CDR1 is SQVTM, CDR2 ANQGSEA, per germline. This CDR3 region has 12 residues. The CDR3: CSVVHRDTEAFF. The CDR3 DNA sequence: TGCAGCGTTGTACACAGGGACACTGAAGCTTTCTTT.

This chain joins TRBV6-5 and TRBJ2-7; D remains ambiguous. Trimming removed 8 bases from V and 2 bases from J, with 13 bases in between. Germline V gives CDR1 MNHEY, CDR2 SVGAGI. The CDR3 has 13 amino acids. The CDR3 spells CASCSRLTYEQYF. The CDR3 nucleotides are TGTGCCAGCTGCTCTAGGCTTACCTACGAGCAGTACTTC.

This chain connects TRBV4-3 to TRBJ2-7; 9 nucleotides line up with TRBD1. V lost 1 base to trimming and J lost 3 bases; unmatched junction nucleotides: 1. Germline-derived CDR1 and CDR2 are LGHNA and YSLEER. There are 14 residues in the CDR3. CDR3 nucleotides: TGCGCCAGCAGCCAAGCGGGACAGGGCTACGAGCAGTACTTC. It translates to CASSQAGQGYEQYF.

CDR3 sequence reads: CASSLGQGFSNQPQHF. CDR3 DNA: TGTGCCAGCAGTTTAGGACAGGGTTTTAGCAATCAGCCCCAGCATTTT. The chain uses TRBV28 and TRBJ1-5, with 8 bases aligning to TRBD1. The germline gives CDR1 MDHEN, CDR2 SYDVKM. The CDR3 spans 16 residues. V shed 2 bases, J shed 0 bases, and the junction held 3 bases outside the gene matches. The variable domain in full, with the rest retrieved from reference TRBV28 and TRBJ1-5, is DVKVTQSSRYLVKRTGEKVFLECVQDMDHENMFWYRQDPGLGLRLIYFSYDVKMKEKGDIPEGYSVSREKKERFSLILESASTNQTSMYLCASSLGQGFSNQPQHFGDGTRLSIL.

This clone is judged medium-sized (0.01 to 0.1%). This chain uses TRBV10-3 with TRBJ2-2; a weak D match, TRBD1 (6 bases). Germline CDR1 ENHRY, CDR2 SYGVKD. The V end was cut by 5 bases, the J end by 6 bases, with 13 bases between. The CDR3 length is 14 residues. The CDR3 region is CAISQGPLAGELFF. The CDR3 DNA sequence: TGTGCCATCAGTCAGGGGCCTCTCGCCGGGGAGCTGTTTTTT.

By frequency in the sample, this clone is medium-sized (0.01 to 0.1%). The chain couples TRBV4-1 to TRBJ1-2; D perhaps matches TRBD1 (5 bases). The V gene lost 1 base and the J gene lost 7 bases, with 22 bases spanning the gap. Germline CDR1 MGHRA, CDR2 YSYEKL. The CDR3 totals 17 residues. CDR3 in amino acids: CASSQGVGLGLIGGYTF. The DNA for the CDR3 is TGCGCCAGCAGCCAAGGGGTAGGCCTGGGGCTTATTGGTGGCTACACCTTC.

The CDR3 is CASSSGLDEQFF. The CDR3 nucleotides are TGTGCCAGCTCGTCAGGGTTAGATGAGCAGTTCTTC. The chain uses TRBV18 and TRBJ2-1, with a possible D match to TRBD1 (5 bases). Germline V gene sequence: CDR1 KGHSH, CDR2 LQKENI. The V gene lost 6 bases and the J gene lost 8 bases, with 11 bases spanning the gap. This CDR3 spans 12 amino acids. The full variable domain, completed using reference TRBV18 and TRBJ2-1, is NAGVMQNPRHLVRRRGQEARLRCSPMKGHSHVYWYRQLPEEGLKFMVYLQKENIIDESGMPKERFSAEFPKEGPSILRIQQVVRGDSAAYFCASSSGLDEQFFGPGTRLTVL.

This chain uses TRBV28 with TRBJ2-7; 12 nucleotides line up with TRBD2. CDR1 is MDHEN and CDR2 is SYDVKM in the germline V gene. V trimming: 5 bases; J trimming: 3 bases; junction bases outside the gene matches: 5. The CDR3 runs 15 residues. DNA of the CDR3: TGTGCCAGCAGTACTCCTAGCGGGAGGGTCTACGAGCAGTACTTC. Protein product: CASSTPSGRVYEQYF.

The chain links TRBV5-4 to TRBJ2-2, with 10 bases matching TRBD1. The CDR3 has 15 amino acids. The ends lost 3 bases at V and 5 bases at J; junction bases unmatched: 4. CDR1 and CDR2 from the germline V gene are SGHNT and YYREEE (reference sequence). The CDR3 here is CASSSRQGATGELFF. CDR3 nucleotides: TGTGCCAGCAGCTCGAGACAGGGGGCTACCGGGGAGCTGTTTTTT.

The gene calls are TRBV2 and TRBJ1-3; D ambiguous. Germline V gives CDR1 SNHLY, CDR2 FYNNEI. CDR3 length equals 14 residues. V lost 7 bases, J lost 4 bases, and 14 bases lay in between. CDR3 amino acids: CASKLTSAGNTIYF. In DNA, the CDR3 is TGTGCCAGCAAGCTGACATCCGCAGGAAACACCATATATTTT.

The genes are TRBV18 and TRBJ2-5; 8 bases are shared with TRBD1. The CDR3 length is 16 residues. Trimming at V came to 6 bases and at J to 0 bases, leaving 9 bases not matched to a gene. Germline CDR1 is KGHSH and CDR2 is LQKENI. CDR3 coding DNA: TGTGCCAGCTCCTCCCAGGGGGCAGCATACCAAGAGACCCAGTACTTC. Its translation is CASSSQGAAYQETQYF.

This clone was seen only a few times. The rearrangement joins TRBV19 to TRBJ1-2; D is perhaps TRBD1 (6 bases). Trimming took 10 bases from V and 6 from J, leaving 21 bases between them. The CDR3 runs 14 residues. Germline V gene sequence: CDR1 LNHDA, CDR2 SQIVND (reference sequence). CDR3 nucleotides: TGTGCCACCCGGAAACAGGGAGAGGGTCATGGCTACACCTTC. Protein product: CATRKQGEGHGYTF.

The J gene is TRBJ2-2, the V gene TRBV19; 7 positions agree with TRBD1. Germline-derived CDR1 and CDR2 are LNHDA and SQIVND (reference sequence). V shed 5 bases, J shed 2 bases, and the junction held 14 bases outside the gene matches. The CDR3 extends over 18 amino acids. CDR3 in DNA: TGTGCCAGTAGTTCCGCGACAGGTCGAGGGGGCAACACCGGGGAGCTGTTTTTT. It codes for CASSSATGRGGNTGELFF.

V usage is TRBV5-1 and J usage is TRBJ2-2; 8 nucleotides agree with TRBD2. The CDR3 length is 15 residues. Germline trimming cut 0 bases from V and 3 bases from J; bases unmatched to any gene: 1. Germline V gene lookup returns CDR1 SGHRS and CDR2 YFSETQ. The CDR3 sequence: CASSLGAGDTGELFF. The CDR3 DNA follows: TGCGCCAGCAGCTTGGGAGCGGGGGACACCGGGGAGCTGTTTTTT. Using reference TRBV5-1 and TRBJ2-2 for the parts outside the CDR3, the full variable domain is KAGVTQTPRYLIKTRGQQVTLSCSPISGHRSVSWYQQTPGQGLQFLFEYFSETQRNKGNFPGRFSGRQFSNSRSEMNVSTLELGDSALYLCASSLGAGDTGELFFGEGSRLTVL.

The chain joins TRBV14 to TRBJ1-1; D ambiguous. With 5 bases removed from V and 7 bases from J, the gap between germline ends came to 14 bases. The CDR3 length is 13 residues. Germline-derived CDR1 and CDR2 are SGHDN and FVKESK. The CDR3 spells CASSLQGGLEAFF. CDR3 coding DNA: TGTGCCAGCAGCTTGCAAGGCGGACTTGAAGCTTTCTTT.

In this sample, this clone turned up once. The J gene is TRBJ2-5, the V gene TRBV4-1; unclear D gene. CDR3 length: 15 residues. V was shortened by 0 bases and J by 7 bases, with 15 bases between the two germline ends. The germline V gene has CDR1 MGHRA and CDR2 YSYEKL. The DNA for the CDR3 is TGCGCCAGCAGCCAAGATCCGCACAGCCCCGGGACCCAGTACTTC. Protein sequence: CASSQDPHSPGTQYF.

This clone has just a few counts. The V call is TRBV18, the J call TRBJ2-7; the D gene is possibly TRBD2 (6 bases). The CDR3 has 13 residues. V lost 0 bases to trimming and J lost 7 bases, with 10 bases between them. From germline, CDR1 is KGHSH and CDR2 LQKENI. DNA for the CDR3: TGTGCCAGCTCACCACCTCAGGGACTGGAGCAGTACTTC. Its protein is CASSPPQGLEQYF.

This clone turned up a few times. The chain carries TRBV28 and TRBJ1-5, with D maybe TRBD1 (5 bases). The CDR3 loop spans 15 amino acids. The V gene lost 6 bases and the J gene lost 2 bases, with 14 bases spanning the gap. In germline, CDR1 is MDHEN, CDR2 SYDVKM. The chain's CDR3 is CASSLDSGGNQPQHF. The CDR3 DNA follows: TGTGCCAGCAGCCTTGACTCGGGGGGCAATCAGCCCCAGCATTTT.

This chain joins TRBV15 and TRBJ1-5; tentatively, D is TRBD1 (6 bases). From germline, CDR1 is LNHNV and CDR2 YYDKDF (reference sequence). V was trimmed by 0 bases and J by 10 bases, leaving 16 bases between them. The CDR3 is made up of 15 amino acids. The DNA of the CDR3 is TGTGCCACCAGCAGAGACAGGGGCCGGGTTGGACCCCAGCATTTT. Translated, it gives CATSRDRGRVGPQHF.

This clone was seen once. In DNA form, the CDR3 reads TGTGCCAGCAGCCAGACGGGACTAGCGGATACACGGGATACGCAGTATTTT. It yields the protein CASSQTGLADTRDTQYF. V is TRBV6-4 and J is TRBJ2-3; 11 bases are shared with TRBD2. V lost 6 bases to trimming and J lost 6 bases; unmatched junction nucleotides: 14. The CDR3 runs to 17 residues. CDR1 and CDR2 from the germline V gene are MRHNA and SNTAGT.